This section outlines one T cell receptor (beta chain) sequence together with its context. What it binds is not known. This CDR3 region has 16 residues. Trimming cost V 2 bases and J 8 bases; bases outside gene matches: 10. The germline V gene has CDR1 SGHTA and CDR2 FQGTGA. This sample is part of a study of STAT5B mutations in CD4+ large granular lymphocyte leukemia. Study-wide findings and caveats: Main leukemic clonotypes were patient-specific, but approximately 25% appeared at low frequency elsewhere. Higher CD4+ than CD8+ T-LGLL clonality might reflect small sample size. Top patient clones used TRBV06 genes more often: 8/27 versus 2/35 in controls.

Libraries were prepared by immunoSEQ multiplex PCR; TCRdb keeps only in-frame clonotypes and omits some of them. The sample includes around 37,000 clones, more than 70% of them seen just once. The rearrangement joins TRBV7-3 to TRBJ2-1, with 9 bases fitting TRBD1. This sequence was found in a human donor in good health. Specimen: CD4+ T cells from blood buffy coats. CDR3 in amino acids: CASSLQPGQGFDEQFF. The CDR3 DNA follows: TGTGCCAGCAGCTTACAACCGGGACAGGGTTTCGATGAGCAGTTCTTC. Full variable domain (rest looked up from reference TRBV7-3 and TRBJ2-1): GAGVSQTPSNKVTEKGKYVELRCDPISGHTALYWYRQSLGQGPEFLIYFQGTGAADDSGLPNDRFFAVRPEGSVSTLKIQRTERGDSAVYLCASSLQPGQGFDEQFFGPGTRLTVL.